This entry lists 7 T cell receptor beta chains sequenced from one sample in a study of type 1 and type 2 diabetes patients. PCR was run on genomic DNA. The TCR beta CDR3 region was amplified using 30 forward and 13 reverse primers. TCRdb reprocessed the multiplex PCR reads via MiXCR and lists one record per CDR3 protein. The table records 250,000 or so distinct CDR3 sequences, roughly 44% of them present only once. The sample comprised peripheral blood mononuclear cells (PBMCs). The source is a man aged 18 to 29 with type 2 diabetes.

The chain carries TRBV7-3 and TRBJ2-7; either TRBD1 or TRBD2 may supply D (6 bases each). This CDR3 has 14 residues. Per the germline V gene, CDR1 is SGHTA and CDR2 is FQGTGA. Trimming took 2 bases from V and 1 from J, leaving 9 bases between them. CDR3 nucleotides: TGTGCCAGCAGCTTAGGGGGGCCTTCCTACGAGCAGTACTTC. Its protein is CASSLGGPSYEQYF.

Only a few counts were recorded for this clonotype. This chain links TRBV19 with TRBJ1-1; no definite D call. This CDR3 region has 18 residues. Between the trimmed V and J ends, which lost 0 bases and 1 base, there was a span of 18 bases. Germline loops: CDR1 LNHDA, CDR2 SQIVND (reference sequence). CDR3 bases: TGTGCCAGTAGTATAGATCGTCTCGCTCCCGTGGAGAACACTGAAGCTTTCTTT. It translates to CASSIDRLAPVENTEAFF.

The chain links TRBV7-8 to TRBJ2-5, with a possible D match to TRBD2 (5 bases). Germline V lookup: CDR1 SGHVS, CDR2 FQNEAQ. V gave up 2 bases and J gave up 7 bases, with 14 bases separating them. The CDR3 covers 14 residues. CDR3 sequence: CASSLIGEMRTQYF. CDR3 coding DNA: TGTGCCAGCAGCTTAATCGGGGAAATGAGGACCCAGTACTTC.

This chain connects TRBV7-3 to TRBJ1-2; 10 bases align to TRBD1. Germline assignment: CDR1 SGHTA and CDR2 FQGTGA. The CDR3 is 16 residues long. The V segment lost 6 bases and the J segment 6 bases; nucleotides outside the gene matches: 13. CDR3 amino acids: CASRDRDRGEDHGYTF. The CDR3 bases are TGTGCCAGCAGGGATCGGGACAGGGGTGAGGATCATGGCTACACCTTC. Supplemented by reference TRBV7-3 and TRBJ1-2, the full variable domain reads GAGVSQTPSNKVTEKGKYVELRCDPISGHTALYWYRQSLGQGPEFLIYFQGTGAADDSGLPNDRFFAVRPEGSVSTLKIQRTERGDSAVYLCASRDRDRGEDHGYTFGSGTRLTVV.

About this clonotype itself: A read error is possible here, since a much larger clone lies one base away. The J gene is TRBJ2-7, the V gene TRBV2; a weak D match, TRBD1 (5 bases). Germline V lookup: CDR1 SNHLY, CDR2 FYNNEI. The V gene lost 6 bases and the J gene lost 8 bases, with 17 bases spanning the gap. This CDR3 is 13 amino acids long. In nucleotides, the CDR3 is TGTGCCAGCAGGGGAACGGCAGGGAATAAGCAGTACTTC. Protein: CASRGTAGNKQYF.

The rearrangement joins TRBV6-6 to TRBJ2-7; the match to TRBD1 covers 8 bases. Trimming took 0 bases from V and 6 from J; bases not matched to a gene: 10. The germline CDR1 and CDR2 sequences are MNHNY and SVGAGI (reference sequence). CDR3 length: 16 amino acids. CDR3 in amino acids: CASSYSASQQGGEQYF. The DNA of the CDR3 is TGTGCCAGCAGTTACTCGGCCTCGCAACAGGGGGGCGAGCAGTACTTC.

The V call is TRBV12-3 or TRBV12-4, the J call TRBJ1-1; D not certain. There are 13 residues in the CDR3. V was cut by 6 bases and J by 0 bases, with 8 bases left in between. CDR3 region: CASSTAMNTEAFF. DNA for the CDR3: TGTGCCAGCAGCACGGCTATGAACACTGAAGCTTTCTTT.